The 9 T cell receptor beta chains listed next were all sequenced from one sample in a study of T cell changes during pregnancy in multiple sclerosis. Produced via immunoSEQ multiplex PCR; TCRdb's table is partial and in-frame only. The sample lists 45,000 to 60,000 clones; around 92% were seen once. The specimen was CD4+ T cells from peripheral blood mononuclear cells, collected in the second trimester of pregnancy. The origin of the receptors is a female donor with multiple sclerosis, enrolled in a pregnancy study.

The V call is TRBV6-6, the J call TRBJ1-5; maybe TRBD1 (6 bases). The germline V gene has CDR1 MNHNY and CDR2 SVGAGI (reference sequence). CDR3 size: 12 residues. Here the CDR3 DNA reads TGTGCTTCAGGACAGACCTATCAGCCCCAGCATTTT. Amino acids: CASGQTYQPQHF.

The chain carries TRBV18 and TRBJ1-5; D is unclear. Germline-derived CDR1 and CDR2 are KGHSH and LQKENI. This CDR3 comprises 17 residues. Trimming pared 2 bases from V and 0 bases from J, leaving 14 bases between. CDR3 coding DNA: TGTGCCAGCTCACCAACTTACCCCCTGATTAGCAATCAGCCCCAGCATTTT. Amino acids: CASSPTYPLISNQPQHF. The full variable domain, rest sourced from reference TRBV18 and TRBJ1-5, is NAGVMQNPRHLVRRRGQEARLRCSPMKGHSHVYWYRQLPEEGLKFMVYLQKENIIDESGMPKERFSAEFPKEGPSILRIQQVVRGDSAAYFCASSPTYPLISNQPQHFGDGTRLSIL.

The chain uses TRBV2 and TRBJ1-5; a weak D match, TRBD1 (5 bases). This CDR3 spans 15 amino acids. Looked up from germline, CDR1 is SNHLY and CDR2 is FYNNEI. Deletions cut 1 base from V and 6 bases from J, with 13 bases between. CDR3 sequence reads: CASSEDLGAVQPQHF. In DNA form, the CDR3 reads TGTGCCAGCAGTGAAGATTTAGGGGCAGTTCAGCCCCAGCATTTT.

This chain joins TRBV11-2 and TRBJ2-1; perhaps TRBD2 as D (7 bases). CDR3 size: 18 residues. V lost 1 base and J 7 bases, leaving 23 bases between the germline ends. The germline V gene encodes CDR1 SGHAT and CDR2 FQNNGV. The CDR3 loop is CASSLGGHVASGQNEQFF. CDR3 DNA sequence: TGTGCCAGCAGCTTAGGGGGGCATGTGGCTAGCGGTCAAAATGAGCAGTTCTTC.

This chain joins TRBV5-6 and TRBJ1-2; possibly TRBD1 for D (6 bases). CDR1 and CDR2 from the germline V gene are SGHDT and YYEEEE. Trimming removed 2 bases at V and 6 bases at J, with 11 bases between. The CDR3 extends over 13 amino acids. The CDR3 coding sequence is TGTGCCAGCAGCTTACAGGGTTCGAATGGCTACACCTTC. Residues: CASSLQGSNGYTF.

The gene calls are TRBV4-2 and TRBJ2-1, with unresolved D. The CDR3 is 13 residues long. The germline CDR1 and CDR2 sequences are LGHNA and YNFKEQ. Trimming took off 6 bases at V and 4 bases at J, with 10 bases between the two ends. The CDR3 reads CASSYFTYNEQFF. The CDR3 region has the DNA TGTGCCAGCAGTTATTTCACTTACAATGAGCAGTTCTTC.

The chain combines TRBV7-8 with TRBJ1-1, with D hard to call. Germline CDR1 reads SGHVS; CDR2 reads FQNEAQ. Between the trimmed V and J ends, which lost 1 base and 2 bases, there was a span of 5 bases. CDR3 length equals 13 residues. The CDR3 DNA follows: TGTGCCAGCAGCTTAGGGGCAAACACTGAAGCTTTCTTT. This codes for CASSLGANTEAFF. The variable domain in full, with the rest retrieved from reference TRBV7-8 and TRBJ1-1, is GAGVSQSPRYKVAKRGQDVALRCDPISGHVSLFWYQQALGQGPEFLTYFQNEAQLDKSGLPSDRFFAERPEGSVSTLKIQRTQQEDSAVYLCASSLGANTEAFFGQGTRLTVV.

The chain is built from TRBV5-1 and TRBJ2-6; a possible D gene is TRBD1 (6 bases). The length of the CDR3 is 16 residues. Trimming shortened V by 7 bases and J by 0 bases, and 14 bases separated the two germline ends. In germline, CDR1 is SGHRS, CDR2 YFSETQ. The CDR3 loop reads CASGQRSLSGANVLTF. The CDR3 nucleotides are TGCGCCAGCGGACAGAGATCACTCTCTGGGGCCAACGTCCTGACTTTC. Complete variable domain (other parts from reference TRBV5-1 and TRBJ2-6): KAGVTQTPRYLIKTRGQQVTLSCSPISGHRSVSWYQQTPGQGLQFLFEYFSETQRNKGNFPGRFSGRQFSNSRSEMNVSTLELGDSALYLCASGQRSLSGANVLTFGAGSRLTVL.

The V and J genes are TRBV6-5 and TRBJ2-5, with D unresolved. Deletions cut 2 bases from V and 5 bases from J, with 9 bases between. The CDR3 runs 13 residues. Germline assignment: CDR1 MNHEY and CDR2 SVGAGI. CDR3 DNA: TGTGCCAGCAGTTACAGTAGCATGGAGACCCAGTACTTC. Protein product: CASSYSSMETQYF.